What follows are 24 T cell receptor beta chains derived from one specimen sequenced in a study of blood T cell repertoires in COVID-19. Produced via immunoSEQ multiplex PCR; TCRdb's table is partial and in-frame only. The table shows 200,000 to 250,000 clones, with approximately 90% occurring only once. Material: peripheral blood. The receptors shown here come from a man aged 25-40 years with COVID-19, enrolled during active disease.

The V and J genes are TRBV19 and TRBJ1-3; D possibly corresponds to TRBD1 (6 bases). Germline-derived CDR1 and CDR2 are LNHDA and SQIVND (reference sequence). V was shortened by 8 bases and J by 4 bases, with 18 bases between the two germline ends. The CDR3 loop spans 15 amino acids. The CDR3 DNA is TGTGCCAGTCAATCTTCCGGGACATTAGGAAACACCATATATTTT. Residues: CASQSSGTLGNTIYF.

This clone showed up just once. The gene calls are TRBV21-1 and TRBJ1-6. TRBV21-1 is described as a pseudogene. The CDR3 length is 16 residues. The CDR3 nucleotides are TGTGCCAGCAGCCCCACGAGTTCTAAAGTGAATTCACCCCTCCACTTT. Translating gives CASSPTSSKVNSPLHF.

The chain joins TRBV11-2 to TRBJ1-1, with D unresolved. This CDR3 region has 15 residues. Germline V gene data show CDR1 as SGHAT and CDR2 as FQNNGV. V lost 1 base and J 1 base, leaving 10 bases between the germline ends. CDR3 sequence reads: CASSLAYRGNTEAFF. The CDR3 coding sequence is TGTGCCAGCAGCTTAGCTTATCGGGGGAACACTGAAGCTTTCTTT.

This rearrangement joins TRBV10-3 to TRBJ1-6; D might be TRBD1 (6 bases). Trimming cost V 6 bases and J 5 bases, with 14 bases left between them. Germline V gives CDR1 ENHRY, CDR2 SYGVKD. The CDR3 has 15 amino acids. The CDR3 spells CAIRGAGTNNSPLHF. Here the CDR3 DNA reads TGTGCCATCAGGGGGGCTGGGACAAATAATTCACCCCTCCACTTT.

V usage is TRBV7-6 and J usage is TRBJ2-7; 7 nucleotides align to TRBD1. V was pared by 5 bases and J by 2 bases, with 9 bases of the junction left unmatched. The CDR3 has 15 residues. Per the germline V gene, CDR1 is SGHVS and CDR2 is FNYEAQ. As DNA, the CDR3 is TGTGCCAGCAGCCCACGGACAGGACGAGCCTACGAGCAGTACTTC. Amino acid sequence: CASSPRTGRAYEQYF.

This chain uses TRBV18 with TRBJ2-1, with TRBD2 matching 10 bases. The trim removed 1 base at V and 3 bases at J, leaving 9 bases unmatched. Germline V gene lookup returns CDR1 KGHSH and CDR2 LQKENI. The CDR3 has 18 amino acids. The CDR3 nucleotides are TGTGCCAGCTCACCACGGATCCTAGCGGGAGAGTTCTACAATGAGCAGTTCTTC. Protein: CASSPRILAGEFYNEQFF.

This chain links TRBV3-1 (or the pseudogene TRBV3-2) with TRBJ2-5; 7 bases are shared with TRBD2. This CDR3 is 16 amino acids long. Germline CDR1 reads LGHDT; CDR2 reads YNNKEL (reference sequence). Trimming at V came to 4 bases and at J to 2 bases, leaving 10 bases not matched to a gene. CDR3 protein: CASSLLGRDYQETQYF. The CDR3 DNA reads as TGTGCCAGCAGCCTGCTGGGGAGGGACTATCAAGAGACCCAGTACTTC.

The V gene is TRBV18, the J gene TRBJ2-1, with 10 bases that match TRBD1. CDR3 length: 15 residues. J gave up 7 bases and V 6 bases, and 9 bases lay outside the gene matches. Germline V gives CDR1 KGHSH, CDR2 LQKENI. The CDR3 here is CASSQGQGRWNEQFF. In DNA form, the CDR3 reads TGTGCCAGCTCCCAGGGACAGGGGAGGTGGAATGAGCAGTTCTTC.

This clone was counted a single time. The V call is TRBV12-5, the J call TRBJ1-1; 7 nucleotides match TRBD1. This CDR3 region has 15 residues. Germline loops: CDR1 LGHNT, CDR2 FRNRAP. Losses at the gene ends were 1 base for V and 1 base for J; bases not matched to a gene: 3. As DNA, the CDR3 is TGTGCTAGTGGTTTGGGGGGACAGTCGAACACTGAAGCTTTCTTT. This encodes CASGLGGQSNTEAFF.

This clone showed up just a few times. The CDR3 protein is CASSLGQGGNGYTF. The CDR3 region has the DNA TGTGCCAGCAGCTTGGGGCAGGGCGGAAATGGCTACACCTTC. This chain links TRBV7-9 with TRBJ1-2; possible D gene TRBD1, 5 bases. The CDR3 contains 14 residues. CDR1 SEHNR and CDR2 FQNEAQ come from the germline V gene (reference sequence). The V end was cut by 3 bases, the J end by 6 bases, with 14 bases between.

J is TRBJ1-6 and V is TRBV2, with 8 positions matching TRBD1. V was clipped by 4 bases and J by 4 bases; unmatched bases: 9. Germline CDR1 is SNHLY and CDR2 is FYNNEI. The CDR3 is 17 residues long. The CDR3 reads CASSAGQGGPYNSPLHF. Here the CDR3 DNA reads TGTGCCAGCAGTGCCGGACAGGGAGGCCCTTATAATTCACCCCTCCACTTT.

This clone was seen only once. The chain couples TRBV29-1 to TRBJ2-1, with a weak D call TRBD2 (6 bases). The CDR3 has 12 amino acids. The V and J ends lost 6 bases and 6 bases respectively, with 12 bases between them. Germline V lookup: CDR1 SQVTM, CDR2 ANQGSEA. The CDR3 DNA is TGCAGCGTCACAGGAGCGGGCAATGAGCAGTTCTTC. Translation: CSVTGAGNEQFF.

The sample holds a few counts of this clone. The gene calls are TRBV9 and TRBJ1-6; D uncertain. V was shortened by 3 bases and J by 0 bases, with 7 bases between the two germline ends. In germline, CDR1 is SGDLS, CDR2 YYNGEE. The CDR3 has 15 amino acids. The CDR3 sequence is CASSGGSSYNSPLHF. The DNA for the CDR3 is TGTGCCAGCAGCGGAGGGAGCTCCTATAATTCACCCCTCCACTTT.

V usage is TRBV27 and J usage is TRBJ1-1, with D uncertain. The germline V gene encodes CDR1 MNHEY and CDR2 SMNVEV (reference sequence). The V end was cut by 2 bases, the J end by 7 bases, with 14 bases between. There are 14 residues in the CDR3. The CDR3, as DNA: TGTGCCAGCAGTTTAATTCCCGGGGTCTATGAAGCTTTCTTT. This sequence encodes CASSLIPGVYEAFF.

This sequence joins TRBV3-1 (or the pseudogene TRBV3-2) and TRBJ1-2; 9 nucleotides line up with TRBD1. Germline V gene sequence: CDR1 LGHDT, CDR2 YNNKEL (reference sequence). V shed 8 bases, J shed 7 bases, and the junction held 8 bases outside the gene matches. The length of the CDR3 is 13 residues. CDR3 protein: CASAQQGASGYTF. CDR3 nucleotides: TGTGCCAGCGCCCAACAGGGGGCTAGTGGCTACACCTTC.

The chain carries TRBV2 and TRBJ1-6; a weak D match, TRBD1 (6 bases). CDR3 length: 18 residues. CDR1 is SNHLY, CDR2 FYNNEI, per germline. The ends were cut back, 2 bases at V and 0 bases at J, with 14 bases in the middle. DNA for the CDR3: TGTGCCAGCAGTGAACGTGGCAGGGGAAGCTCCTATAATTCACCCCTCCACTTT. It specifies CASSERGRGSSYNSPLHF.

The J gene is TRBJ2-3, the V gene TRBV5-1; D gene uncertain. Looked up from germline, CDR1 is SGHRS and CDR2 is YFSETQ. CDR3 length: 13 amino acids. With 3 bases removed from V and 6 bases from J, the gap between germline ends came to 11 bases. This CDR3 is CASSSRLGDTQYF. DNA for the CDR3: TGCGCCAGCAGCTCCCGCCTCGGGGATACGCAGTATTTT. The whole variable domain, filled in from reference TRBV5-1 and TRBJ2-3, reads KAGVTQTPRYLIKTRGQQVTLSCSPISGHRSVSWYQQTPGQGLQFLFEYFSETQRNKGNFPGRFSGRQFSNSRSEMNVSTLELGDSALYLCASSSRLGDTQYFGPGTRLTVL.

The rearrangement links TRBV4-3 to TRBJ1-2; a possible D gene is TRBD1 (6 bases). CDR1 and CDR2 from the germline V gene are LGHNA and YSLEER. V lost 0 bases and J 5 bases, leaving 13 bases between the germline ends. The length of the CDR3 is 15 residues. CDR3 region: CASSQDRTEGYGYTF. CDR3 in DNA: TGCGCCAGCAGCCAAGATCGGACAGAGGGGTATGGCTACACCTTC.

CDR3 amino acids: CASSRQGASIPYEQYF. The DNA for the CDR3 is TGTGCCAGTTCGAGACAGGGGGCGAGTATCCCCTACGAGCAGTACTTC. The chain joins TRBV19 to TRBJ2-7; TRBD1 matches at 10 bases. CDR3 length: 16 residues. Looked up from germline, CDR1 is LNHDA and CDR2 is SQIVND (reference sequence). The V segment lost 8 bases and the J segment 2 bases; nucleotides outside the gene matches: 12.

The chain carries TRBV5-4 and TRBJ1-2; the D gene is possibly TRBD1 (5 bases). The CDR3 is 14 amino acids. Germline V gene sequence: CDR1 SGHNT, CDR2 YYREEE (reference sequence). The ends were cut back, 4 bases at V and 4 bases at J, with 14 bases in the middle. The CDR3 region has the DNA TGTGCCAGCAGCGCACCCGGGGGATTCTATGGCTACACCTTC. Protein: CASSAPGGFYGYTF.

The V gene is TRBV19, the J gene TRBJ1-2; 7 bases align to TRBD1. Germline-derived CDR1 and CDR2 are LNHDA and SQIVND (reference sequence). After removal of 10 bases from V and 8 bases from J, the junction contained 13 bases not matched to a gene. The CDR3 loop spans 13 amino acids. The CDR3 region has the DNA TGTGCCACTTACAGGGGAGGTGTGGAGGGCTACACCTTC. Protein product: CATYRGGVEGYTF. Full variable domain (missing parts from reference TRBV19 and TRBJ1-2): DGGITQSPKYLFRKEGQNVTLSCEQNLNHDAMYWYRQDPGQGLRLIYYSQIVNDFQKGDIAEGYSVSREKKESFPLTVTSAQKNPTAFYLCATYRGGVEGYTFGSGTRLTVV.

This chain connects TRBV5-6 to TRBJ2-3; D is possibly TRBD2 (5 bases). CDR1 and CDR2 from the germline V gene are SGHDT and YYEEEE. V shed 4 bases and J shed 2 bases, with 14 bases lying between them. The length of the CDR3 is 15 residues. The CDR3: CASSTLGESTDTQYF. CDR3 bases: TGTGCCAGCAGCACCCTTGGGGAGTCCACAGATACGCAGTATTTT.

This clone was detected only once. The V call is TRBV10-3, the J call TRBJ1-1; the match to TRBD1 covers 12 bases. V gave up 10 bases and J gave up 6 bases; unmatched junction bases: 6. The V gene's germline CDR1 is ENHRY and CDR2 SYGVKD. The CDR3 runs to 13 residues. The CDR3 DNA follows: TGTGCCAGCGGGACAGGGGGCATTGCTGAAGCTTTCTTT. Its protein product is CASGTGGIAEAFF.

CDR3 loop: CASSRRTEKTYNEQFF. CDR3 coding DNA: TGTGCCAGCAGCCGGAGAACGGAGAAAACCTACAATGAGCAGTTCTTC. The chain recombines TRBV11-3 with TRBJ2-1; D remains unclear. CDR3 length: 16 residues. Germline CDR1 reads SGHNT; CDR2 reads YENEEA. Trimming left V 5 bases short and J 2 bases short, with 16 bases between. Using reference TRBV11-3 and TRBJ2-1 for the parts outside the CDR3, the full variable domain is EAGVVQSPRYKIIEKKQPVAFWCNPISGHNTLYWYLQNLGQGPELLIRYENEEAVDDSQLPKDRFSAERLKGVDSTLKIQPAELGDSAVYLCASSRRTEKTYNEQFFGPGTRLTVL.